The present entry profiles one T cell receptor (beta chain) with its context. The antigen remains unidentified. This entry is derived from a study of T cells expressing NK-cell markers. The wider study: It was sorted CD3+CD56-NKG2C+, CD3+CD56+NKG2C- and CD3+CD56+NKG2C+ T cells that provided the TCR beta repertoires. Among eight sequenced donors, seven carried HCMV seropositivity while one was seronegative.

The V gene's germline CDR1 is SEHNR and CDR2 FQNEAQ (reference sequence). The CDR3 is 12 amino acids. TCRdb re-called the 5' RACE reads; one entry per CDR3 protein, DNA not given. The sample table sets out about 260,000 distinct CDR3 sequences. Findings of the study overall: Also leading the CD3+CD56-NKG2C+ fraction in a handful of donors were these clonotypes. About 6 donors had dominant NKG2C+ clonotypes that comprised about 1.0-7.0% of their CD8+ T cells.

V gene TRBV7-9 combines with J gene TRBJ2-1; the D call from TCRdb, TRBD1, cannot be confirmed without DNA. This TCR was recovered from a man aged 18 to 29 in good health. The material sequenced was blood T cells: a sorted CD56 or NKG2C T cell subset, CD4+ or CD8+ T cells, or bulk PBMC T cells (not recorded which). The CDR3 protein is CASSQDSNEQFF.